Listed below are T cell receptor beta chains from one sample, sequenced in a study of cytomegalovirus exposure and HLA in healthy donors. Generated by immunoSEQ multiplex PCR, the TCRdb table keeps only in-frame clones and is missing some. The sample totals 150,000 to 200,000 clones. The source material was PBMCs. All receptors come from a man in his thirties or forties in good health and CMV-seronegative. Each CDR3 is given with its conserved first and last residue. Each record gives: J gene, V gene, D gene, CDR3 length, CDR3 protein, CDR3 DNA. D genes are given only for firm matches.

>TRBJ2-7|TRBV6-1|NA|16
CASSGHSSHVPYEQYF
TGTGCCAGCAGTGGTCACAGCTCCCATGTGCCCTACGAGCAGTACTTC
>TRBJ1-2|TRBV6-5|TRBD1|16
CASSYSGTATNYGYTF
TGTGCCAGCAGTTACTCTGGGACAGCCACTAACTATGGCTACACCTTC
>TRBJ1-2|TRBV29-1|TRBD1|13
CSVSHDREVGYTF
TGCAGCGTGTCTCATGACAGGGAGGTCGGCTACACCTTC
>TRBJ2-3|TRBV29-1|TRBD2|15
CSVGGLAGGTDTQYF
TGCAGCGTTGGGGGACTAGCGGGAGGGACAGATACGCAGTATTTT
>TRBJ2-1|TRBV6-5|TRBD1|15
CAGSGWTGSRNEQFF
TGTGCCGGCAGTGGGTGGACAGGAAGCCGCAATGAGCAGTTCTTC
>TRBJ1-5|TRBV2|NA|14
CASRTEYSNQPQHF
TGTGCCAGCAGAACGGAGTATAGCAATCAGCCCCAGCATTTT
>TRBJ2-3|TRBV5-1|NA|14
CASSLGESTDTQYF
TGCGCCAGCAGTTTGGGGGAGAGCACAGATACGCAGTATTTT
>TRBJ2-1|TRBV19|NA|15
CASSIEGEIYNEQFF
TGTGCCAGTAGTATAGAGGGAGAGATATACAATGAGCAGTTCTTC
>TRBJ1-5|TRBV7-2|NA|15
CASSPQPGGNQPQHF
TGTGCCAGCAGCCCCCAACCGGGTGGCAATCAGCCCCAGCATTTT
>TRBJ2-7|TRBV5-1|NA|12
CASSPDSYEQYF
TGCGCCAGCAGTCCAGACAGCTACGAGCAGTACTTC
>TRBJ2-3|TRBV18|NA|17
CASSPLSPTLSTDTQYF
TGTGCCAGCTCACCACTGAGTCCAACCCTTAGCACAGATACGCAGTATTTT
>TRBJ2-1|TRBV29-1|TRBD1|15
CSVDYRGDVYNEQFF
TGCAGCGTTGATTACAGGGGAGACGTCTACAATGAGCAGTTCTTC
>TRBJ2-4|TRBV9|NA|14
CASSEKGAKNIQYF
TGTGCCAGCAGCGAGAAGGGGGCCAAAAACATTCAGTACTTC
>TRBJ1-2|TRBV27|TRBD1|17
CASSRTFLGQGHYGYTF
TGTGCCAGCAGCCGAACCTTTTTAGGACAGGGACACTATGGCTACACCTTC
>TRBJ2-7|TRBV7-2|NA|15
CASSLDPSHSYEQYF
TGTGCCAGCAGCTTAGATCCTAGCCACTCCTACGAGCAGTACTTC
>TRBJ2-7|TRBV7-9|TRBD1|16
CASSPKRGTGGREQYF
TGTGCCAGCAGCCCGAAACGTGGGACAGGGGGTCGCGAGCAGTACTTC
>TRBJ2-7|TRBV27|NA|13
CASSPGDSYEQYF
TGTGCCAGCAGTCCAGGGGACTCCTACGAGCAGTACTTC
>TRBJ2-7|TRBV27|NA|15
CASSKGQGSSYEQYF
TGTGCCAGCAGCAAGGGGCAGGGGAGCTCCTACGAGCAGTACTTC
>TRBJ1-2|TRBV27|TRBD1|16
CASSLNPTGSSYGYTF
TGTGCCAGCAGTCTCAACCCGACAGGGAGTAGCTATGGCTACACCTTC
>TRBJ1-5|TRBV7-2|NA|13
CASSAGQNQPQHF
TGTGCCAGCAGCGCCGGACAGAATCAGCCCCAGCATTTT
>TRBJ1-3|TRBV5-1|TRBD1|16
CASSPPSGTDGNTIYF
TGCGCCAGCAGCCCACCCTCCGGGACAGACGGAAACACCATATATTTT
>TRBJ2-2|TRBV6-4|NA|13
CASSNQGTGELFF
TGTGCCAGCAGTAATCAGGGAACGGGGGAGCTGTTTTTT
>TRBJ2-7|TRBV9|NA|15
CASSVAESFSYEQYF
TGTGCCAGCAGCGTAGCGGAGTCTTTCTCCTACGAGCAGTACTTC
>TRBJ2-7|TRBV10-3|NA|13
CAISDRPSYEQYF
TGTGCCATCTCAGACAGGCCTTCCTACGAGCAGTACTTC